One sample yielded the 18 T cell receptor beta chains listed below, sequenced in a study of shared clonotypes between healthy human individuals. Assay: immunoSEQ multiplex PCR; the TCRdb copy retains only in-frame clones and omits some. The table has about 1 million clones, about four fifths seen once. Material for sequencing was memory CD4+ T cells from PBMCs. As for subset: CD45RA-negative fraction. The receptors were sampled from a man between 18 and 29 years old in good health. Some clones in this sample may be carry-over from other donors' samples.

The genes are TRBV4-1 and TRBJ2-1, with 8 nucleotides matching TRBD2. The CDR3 sequence is 16 residues long. The trim removed 2 bases at V and 4 bases at J, leaving 7 bases unmatched. CDR1 and CDR2 from the germline V gene are MGHRA and YSYEKL. For the CDR3, the DNA is TGCGCCAGCAGCCAATCGTTCAGCGGGAGTTACAATGAGCAGTTCTTC. This gives the protein CASSQSFSGSYNEQFF.

V usage is TRBV18 and J usage is TRBJ2-5, with 7 bases that match TRBD2. With 5 bases clipped from V and 0 bases from J, the junction kept 3 bases outside the gene matches. The germline gives CDR1 KGHSH, CDR2 LQKENI. CDR3 length: 14 residues. CDR3 sequence: CASSTLADQETQYF. Written as DNA, the CDR3 is TGTGCCAGCTCAACGCTAGCGGACCAAGAGACCCAGTACTTC.

The chain couples TRBV5-1 to TRBJ2-7; the match to TRBD2 covers 8 bases. With V trimmed by 0 bases and J by 3 bases, 8 bases remained unmatched. Per germline, CDR1 SGHRS and CDR2 YFSETQ. The CDR3 is 16 amino acids. CDR3 region: CASSLGSSGRNYEQYF. CDR3 nucleotide sequence: TGCGCCAGCAGCTTGGGCTCTAGCGGGCGGAACTACGAGCAGTACTTC. The entire variable domain, with the rest obtained from reference TRBV5-1 and TRBJ2-7, is as follows: KAGVTQTPRYLIKTRGQQVTLSCSPISGHRSVSWYQQTPGQGLQFLFEYFSETQRNKGNFPGRFSGRQFSNSRSEMNVSTLELGDSALYLCASSLGSSGRNYEQYFGPGTRLTVT.

A word on this clone: This specimen includes other DNA sequences encoding the same CDR3. The V and J genes are TRBV9 and TRBJ2-1, with D perhaps TRBD2 (6 bases). Between the trimmed V and J ends, which lost 0 bases and 4 bases, there was a span of 11 bases. Germline V gene lookup returns CDR1 SGDLS and CDR2 YYNGEE. The CDR3 totals 15 residues. The CDR3 is CASSVGPSAYNEQFF. CDR3 nucleotide sequence: TGTGCCAGCAGCGTAGGTCCTAGCGCGTACAATGAGCAGTTCTTC.

The rearrangement links TRBV28 to TRBJ2-7; 8 bases fit TRBD2. The germline V gene has CDR1 MDHEN and CDR2 SYDVKM. J gave up 2 bases and V 4 bases, and 16 bases lay outside the gene matches. The CDR3 is made up of 18 amino acids. This chain's CDR3 is CASSSSRGDSGATYEQYF. CDR3 DNA sequence: TGTGCCAGCAGTTCTTCTCGTGGCGATAGCGGGGCAACCTACGAGCAGTACTTC.

The V call is TRBV6-1, the J call TRBJ2-1; D perhaps matches TRBD2 (7 bases). The CDR3 extends over 15 amino acids. The ends were cut back, 1 base at V and 7 bases at J, with 14 bases in the middle. Germline lookup yields CDR1 MNHNS and CDR2 SASEGT. Here the CDR3 reads CASSEEAGRGNEQFF. DNA for the CDR3: TGTGCCAGCAGTGAAGAGGCAGGGAGGGGGAATGAGCAGTTCTTC.

This clone turned up a few times. CDR3 loop: CASSFSGNYGYTF. The CDR3, as DNA: TGTGCCAGCAGTTTTTCCGGAAACTATGGCTACACCTTC. The rearrangement joins TRBV27 to TRBJ1-2; D is uncertain. V lost 3 bases and J 2 bases, leaving 7 bases between the germline ends. In germline, CDR1 is MNHEY, CDR2 SMNVEV (reference sequence). This CDR3 contains 13 residues.

The chain recombines TRBV5-1 with TRBJ2-7; D gene uncertain. V was trimmed by 3 bases and J by 3 bases, leaving 10 bases between them. Germline assignment: CDR1 SGHRS and CDR2 YFSETQ. This CDR3 region has 13 residues. The CDR3 is CASSWESSYEQYF. The DNA for the CDR3 is TGCGCCAGCAGCTGGGAAAGCAGCTACGAGCAGTACTTC.

The rearrangement joins TRBV30 to TRBJ2-3; maybe TRBD2 (5 bases). The CDR3 contains 15 residues. The V and J ends lost 5 bases and 2 bases respectively, with 17 bases between them. Germline assignment: CDR1 GTSNPN and CDR2 SVGIG (reference sequence). DNA for the CDR3: TGTGCCTGGTCCACCGGTCGGGGAAACACAGATACGCAGTATTTT. It yields the protein CAWSTGRGNTDTQYF.

The CDR3 nucleotides read TGTGCCAGCATGAGGTACGGGGGCACTGAAGCTTTCTTT. Translated: CASMRYGGTEAFF. The chain links TRBV25-1 to TRBJ1-1, with D perhaps matching TRBD1 (5 bases). The CDR3 sequence is 13 residues long. V was pared by 7 bases and J by 4 bases, with 13 bases between. The germline CDR1 and CDR2 sequences are MGHDK and SYGVNS.

V usage is TRBV7-2 and J usage is TRBJ2-5; 8 bases agree with TRBD1. Unmatched junction bases numbered 7, after V lost 5 bases and J lost 5 bases. This CDR3 contains 14 residues. Germline-derived CDR1 and CDR2 are SGHTA and FQGNSA. Written as DNA, the CDR3 is TGTGCCAGCAGCCCCAGACAGGGGTGGGAGACCCAGTACTTC. This gives the protein CASSPRQGWETQYF.

The V gene is TRBV5-1, the J gene TRBJ2-2, with D maybe TRBD2 (5 bases). The ends were cut back, 0 bases at V and 0 bases at J, with 9 bases in the middle. The CDR3 consists of 16 residues. Per the germline V gene, CDR1 is SGHRS and CDR2 is YFSETQ. The CDR3 coding sequence is TGCGCCAGCAGCTTGGCCGCGGGCGCGAACACCGGGGAGCTGTTTTTT. Translating it yields CASSLAAGANTGELFF.

The chain couples TRBV11-1 to TRBJ2-5; 11 nucleotides line up with TRBD1. CDR3 length: 17 amino acids. J gave up 1 base and V 1 base, and 5 bases lay outside the gene matches. Germline V gene sequence: CDR1 SGHAT, CDR2 FQDESV (reference sequence). CDR3 residues: CASSLGWTGGTQETQYF. CDR3 in DNA: TGTGCCAGCAGCTTAGGCTGGACAGGGGGCACCCAAGAGACCCAGTACTTC. Together with reference TRBV11-1 and TRBJ2-5, the CDR3 gives the full variable domain: EAEVAQSPRYKITEKSQAVAFWCDPISGHATLYWYRQILGQGPELLVQFQDESVVDDSQLPKDRFSAERLKGVDSTLKIQPAELGDSAMYLCASSLGWTGGTQETQYFGPGTRLLVL.

Remarks on this clone: A much larger clone lies one base from this, so it may be a read error. V gene TRBV6-5 combines with J gene TRBJ2-7; possibly TRBD2 for D (6 bases). This CDR3 contains 14 residues. CDR1 MNHEY and CDR2 SVGAGI come from the germline V gene. The germline V and J ends were trimmed by 1 base and 3 bases, with 10 bases remaining between them. CDR3 amino acids: CASSYWGVGYEQYF. The CDR3 DNA is TGTGCCAGCAGTTACTGGGGGGTCGGCTACGAGCAGTACTTC.

This chain joins TRBV10-3 and TRBJ2-2, with D perhaps matching TRBD2 (5 bases). This CDR3 has 15 residues. CDR1 and CDR2 (germline): ENHRY, SYGVKD. Between the trimmed V and J ends, which lost 2 bases and 6 bases, there was a span of 13 bases. The CDR3 bases are TGTGCCATCAGTGAGGGACTTATCTCCGCCGGGGAGCTGTTTTTT. It translates to CAISEGLISAGELFF.

This rearrangement joins TRBV7-2 to TRBJ1-1; 9 nucleotides align to TRBD1. Germline loops: CDR1 SGHTA, CDR2 FQGNSA. This CDR3 contains 13 residues. Germline trimming cut 3 bases from V and 5 bases from J; bases unmatched to any gene: 1. The CDR3 here is CASSFGQGTEAFF. CDR3 nucleotides: TGTGCCAGCAGCTTCGGACAGGGGACTGAAGCTTTCTTT.

The gene calls are TRBV18 and TRBJ2-3; D is unresolved. Between the trimmed V and J ends, which lost 3 bases and 6 bases, there was a span of 10 bases. The CDR3 has 13 amino acids. The germline V gene has CDR1 KGHSH and CDR2 LQKENI. CDR3 nucleotides: TGTGCCAGCTCACCCGCCCCGCCGGATACGCAGTATTTT. Protein product: CASSPAPPDTQYF.

This clone appeared once. The rearrangement links TRBV6-1 to TRBJ2-1; 11 bases are shared with TRBD2. The CDR3 consists of 12 residues. Germline V gene sequence: CDR1 MNHNS, CDR2 SASEGT. V lost 6 bases, J lost 16 bases, and 8 bases stayed unmatched. CDR3 residues: CASRETSGTPFF. The CDR3, as DNA: TGTGCCAGCAGAGAGACTAGCGGGACCCCCTTCTTC.